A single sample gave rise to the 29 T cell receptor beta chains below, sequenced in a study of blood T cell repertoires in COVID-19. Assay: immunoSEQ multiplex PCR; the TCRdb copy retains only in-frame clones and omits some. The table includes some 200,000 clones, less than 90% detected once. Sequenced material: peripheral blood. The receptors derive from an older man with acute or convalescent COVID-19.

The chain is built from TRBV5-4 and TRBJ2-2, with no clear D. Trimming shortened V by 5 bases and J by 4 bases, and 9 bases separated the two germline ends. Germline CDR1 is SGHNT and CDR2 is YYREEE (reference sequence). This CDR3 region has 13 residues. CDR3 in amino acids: CASSPDFTGELFF. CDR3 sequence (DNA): TGTGCCAGCAGTCCCGACTTCACCGGGGAGCTGTTTTTT.

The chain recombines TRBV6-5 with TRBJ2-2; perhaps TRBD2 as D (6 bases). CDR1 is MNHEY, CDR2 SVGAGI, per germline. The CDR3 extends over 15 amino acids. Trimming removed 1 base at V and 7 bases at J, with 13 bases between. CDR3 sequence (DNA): TGTGCCAGCAGTTACTGGGACTTAAGTGTCGGGGAGCTGTTTTTT. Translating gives CASSYWDLSVGELFF.

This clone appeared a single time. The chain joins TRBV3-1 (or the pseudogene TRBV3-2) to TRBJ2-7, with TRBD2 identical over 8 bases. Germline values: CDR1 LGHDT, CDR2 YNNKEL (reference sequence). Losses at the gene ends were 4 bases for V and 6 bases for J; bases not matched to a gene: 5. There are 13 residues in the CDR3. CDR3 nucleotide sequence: TGTGCCAGCAGCCGGACTAGCAACTCCGAGCAGTACTTC. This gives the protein CASSRTSNSEQYF.

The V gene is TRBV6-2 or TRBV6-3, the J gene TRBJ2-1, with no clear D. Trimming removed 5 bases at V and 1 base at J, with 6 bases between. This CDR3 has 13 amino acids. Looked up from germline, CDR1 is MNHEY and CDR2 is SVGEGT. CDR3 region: CASSTDSYNEQFF. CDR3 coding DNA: TGTGCCAGCAGTACAGATTCCTACAATGAGCAGTTCTTC.

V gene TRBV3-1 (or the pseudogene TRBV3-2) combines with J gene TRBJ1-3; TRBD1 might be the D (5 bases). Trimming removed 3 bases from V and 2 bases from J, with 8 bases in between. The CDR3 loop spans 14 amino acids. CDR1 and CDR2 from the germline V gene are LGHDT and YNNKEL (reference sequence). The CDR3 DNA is TGTGCCAGCAGCCAGCAGGGCGCTGGAAACACCATATATTTT. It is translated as CASSQQGAGNTIYF.

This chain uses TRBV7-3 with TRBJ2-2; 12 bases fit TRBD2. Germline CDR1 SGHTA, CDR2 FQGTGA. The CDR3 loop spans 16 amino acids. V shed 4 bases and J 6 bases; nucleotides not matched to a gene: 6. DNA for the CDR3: TGTGCCAGCAGCTCACCGGGACTAGCGGGTCCCGGGGAGCTGTTTTTT. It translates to CASSSPGLAGPGELFF.

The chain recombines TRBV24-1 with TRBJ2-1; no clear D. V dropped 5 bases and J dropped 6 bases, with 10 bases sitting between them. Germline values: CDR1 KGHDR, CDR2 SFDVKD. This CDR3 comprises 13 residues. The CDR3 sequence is CATSGSSVNEQFF. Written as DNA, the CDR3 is TGTGCCACCAGTGGTTCCAGCGTCAATGAGCAGTTCTTC.

The CDR3 DNA is TGTGCCAGCAGCTTGATTCTAGGAGGGAGGGCCGGCACAGATACGCAGTATTTT. Translated: CASSLILGGRAGTDTQYF. The genes are TRBV27 and TRBJ2-3; 7 nucleotides agree with TRBD2. The CDR3 is made up of 18 amino acids. In germline, CDR1 is MNHEY, CDR2 SMNVEV (reference sequence). V dropped 6 bases and J dropped 1; count of bases not matched to a gene: 16.

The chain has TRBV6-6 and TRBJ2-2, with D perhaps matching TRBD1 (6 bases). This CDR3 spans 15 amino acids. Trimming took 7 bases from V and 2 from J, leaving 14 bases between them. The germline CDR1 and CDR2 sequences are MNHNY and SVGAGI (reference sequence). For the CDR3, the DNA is TGTGCCAGCACCACTTTCAGGGGCAACACCGGGGAGCTGTTTTTT. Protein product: CASTTFRGNTGELFF.

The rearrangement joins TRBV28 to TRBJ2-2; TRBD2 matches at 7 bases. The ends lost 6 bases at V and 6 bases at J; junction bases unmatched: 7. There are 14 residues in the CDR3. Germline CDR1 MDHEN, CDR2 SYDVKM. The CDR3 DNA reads TGTGCCAGCAGGGCGGGAGCTGGGGCCGGGGAGCTGTTTTTT. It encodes CASRAGAGAGELFF. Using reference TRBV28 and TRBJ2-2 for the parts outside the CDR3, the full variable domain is DVKVTQSSRYLVKRTGEKVFLECVQDMDHENMFWYRQDPGLGLRLIYFSYDVKMKEKGDIPEGYSVSREKKERFSLILESASTNQTSMYLCASRAGAGAGELFFGEGSRLTVL.

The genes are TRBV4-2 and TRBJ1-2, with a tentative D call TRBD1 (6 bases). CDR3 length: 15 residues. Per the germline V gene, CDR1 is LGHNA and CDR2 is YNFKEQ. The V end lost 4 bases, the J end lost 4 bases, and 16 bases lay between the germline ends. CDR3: CASSPPQGLGYGYTF. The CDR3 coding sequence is TGTGCCAGCAGCCCGCCACAGGGTCTCGGCTATGGCTACACCTTC.

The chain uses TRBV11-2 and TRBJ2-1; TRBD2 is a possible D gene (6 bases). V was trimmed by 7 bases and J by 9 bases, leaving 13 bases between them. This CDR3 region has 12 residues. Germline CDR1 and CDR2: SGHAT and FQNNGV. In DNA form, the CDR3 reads TGTGCCAGCACGGTGAAGGGAGGTGAGCAGTTCTTC. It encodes CASTVKGGEQFF.

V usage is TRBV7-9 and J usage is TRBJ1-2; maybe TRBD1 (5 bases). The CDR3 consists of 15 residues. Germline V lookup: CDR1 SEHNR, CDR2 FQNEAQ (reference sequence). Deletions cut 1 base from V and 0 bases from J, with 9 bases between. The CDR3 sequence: CASSLEGAPNYGYTF. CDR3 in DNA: TGTGCCAGCAGCTTAGAAGGGGCTCCTAACTATGGCTACACCTTC.

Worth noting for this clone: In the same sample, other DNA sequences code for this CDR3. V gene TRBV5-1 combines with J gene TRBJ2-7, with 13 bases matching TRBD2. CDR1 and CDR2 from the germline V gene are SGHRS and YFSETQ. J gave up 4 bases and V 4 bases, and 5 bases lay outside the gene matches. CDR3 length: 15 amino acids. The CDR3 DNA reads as TGCGCCAGCAGCAGCGGGACTAGCGGGATTTACGAGCAGTACTTC. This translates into CASSSGTSGIYEQYF.

The CDR3 nucleotides are TGTGCCAGCACCCCCAGCGGGGGGAATCGGCAGTACTTC. Translated, it gives CASTPSGGNRQYF. V usage is TRBV5-4 and J usage is TRBJ2-7; TRBD2 aligns across 9 bases. V shed 6 bases, J shed 9 bases, and the junction held 10 bases outside the gene matches. From germline, CDR1 is SGHNT and CDR2 YYREEE (reference sequence). This CDR3 is built from 13 residues.

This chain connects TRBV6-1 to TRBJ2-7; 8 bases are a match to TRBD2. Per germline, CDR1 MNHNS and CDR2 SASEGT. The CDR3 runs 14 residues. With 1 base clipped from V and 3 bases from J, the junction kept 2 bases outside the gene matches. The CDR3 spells CASSEGRGDYEQYF. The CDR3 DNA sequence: TGTGCCAGCAGTGAAGGGCGGGGGGACTACGAGCAGTACTTC.

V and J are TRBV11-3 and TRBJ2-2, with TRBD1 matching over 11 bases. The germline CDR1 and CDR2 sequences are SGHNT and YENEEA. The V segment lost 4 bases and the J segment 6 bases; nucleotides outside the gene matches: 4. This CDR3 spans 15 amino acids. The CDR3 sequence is CASSSDRGLSGELFF. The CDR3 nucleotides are TGTGCCAGCAGCTCGGACAGGGGGCTGTCCGGGGAGCTGTTTTTT.

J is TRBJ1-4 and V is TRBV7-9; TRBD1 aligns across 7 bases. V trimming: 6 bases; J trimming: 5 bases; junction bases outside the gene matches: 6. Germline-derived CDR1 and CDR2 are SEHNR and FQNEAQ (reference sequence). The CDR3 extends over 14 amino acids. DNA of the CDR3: TGTGCCAGCAGGAAGACAGGGAAAAATGAAAAACTGTTTTTT. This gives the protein CASRKTGKNEKLFF.

The CDR3 loop reads CASSSTRDGQRTSGAYEQYF. DNA of the CDR3: TGTGCCAGCTCATCCACAAGGGACGGACAACGGACTAGCGGGGCCTACGAGCAGTACTTC. This chain joins TRBV18 and TRBJ2-7, with TRBD2 matching over 12 bases. The CDR3 is made up of 20 amino acids. Germline-derived CDR1 and CDR2 are KGHSH and LQKENI. V lost 5 bases, J lost 2 bases, and 19 bases stayed unmatched.

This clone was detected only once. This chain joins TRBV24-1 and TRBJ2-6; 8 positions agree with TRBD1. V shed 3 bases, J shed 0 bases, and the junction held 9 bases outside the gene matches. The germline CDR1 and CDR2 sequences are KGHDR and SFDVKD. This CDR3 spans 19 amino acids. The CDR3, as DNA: TGTGCCACCAGTGATGTTGCCGGGACAGGCGGCTCTGGGGCCAACGTCCTGACTTTC. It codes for CATSDVAGTGGSGANVLTF.

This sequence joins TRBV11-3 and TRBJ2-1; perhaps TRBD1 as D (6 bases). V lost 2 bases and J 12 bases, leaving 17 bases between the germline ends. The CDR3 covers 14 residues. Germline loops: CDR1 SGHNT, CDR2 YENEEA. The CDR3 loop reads CASSLFSQGSPQFF. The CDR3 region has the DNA TGTGCCAGCAGCTTATTTTCGCAGGGGTCACCGCAGTTCTTC.

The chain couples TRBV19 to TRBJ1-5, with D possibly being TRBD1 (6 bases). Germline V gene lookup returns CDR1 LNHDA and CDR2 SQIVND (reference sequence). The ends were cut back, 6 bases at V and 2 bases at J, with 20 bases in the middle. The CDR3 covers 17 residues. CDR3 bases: TGTGCCAGTAGGGACAGAGGTGAAGTATCGGGCAATCAGCCCCAGCATTTT. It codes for CASRDRGEVSGNQPQHF. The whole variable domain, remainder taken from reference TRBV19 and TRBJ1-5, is DGGITQSPKYLFRKEGQNVTLSCEQNLNHDAMYWYRQDPGQGLRLIYYSQIVNDFQKGDIAEGYSVSREKKESFPLTVTSAQKNPTAFYLCASRDRGEVSGNQPQHFGDGTRLSIL.

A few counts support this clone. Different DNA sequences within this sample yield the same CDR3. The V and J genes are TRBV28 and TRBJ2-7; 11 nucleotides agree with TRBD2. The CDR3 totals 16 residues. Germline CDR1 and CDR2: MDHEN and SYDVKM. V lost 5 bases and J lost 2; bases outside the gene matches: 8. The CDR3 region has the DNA TGTGCCAGCAGTACCCCCGGGACTAGCGGCACCTACGAGCAGTACTTC. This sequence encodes CASSTPGTSGTYEQYF.

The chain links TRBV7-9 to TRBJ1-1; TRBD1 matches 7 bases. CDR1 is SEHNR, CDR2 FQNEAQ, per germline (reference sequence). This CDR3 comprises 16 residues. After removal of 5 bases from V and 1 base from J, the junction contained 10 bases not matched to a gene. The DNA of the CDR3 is TGTGCCAGCAGCCCCCAACGACAGGGATGGAACACTGAAGCTTTCTTT. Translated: CASSPQRQGWNTEAFF.

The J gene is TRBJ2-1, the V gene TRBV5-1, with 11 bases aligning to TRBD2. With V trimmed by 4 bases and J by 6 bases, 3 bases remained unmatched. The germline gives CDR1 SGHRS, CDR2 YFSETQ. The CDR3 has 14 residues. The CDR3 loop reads CASSPGTSGNEQFF. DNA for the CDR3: TGCGCCAGCAGCCCCGGGACTAGCGGCAATGAGCAGTTCTTC.

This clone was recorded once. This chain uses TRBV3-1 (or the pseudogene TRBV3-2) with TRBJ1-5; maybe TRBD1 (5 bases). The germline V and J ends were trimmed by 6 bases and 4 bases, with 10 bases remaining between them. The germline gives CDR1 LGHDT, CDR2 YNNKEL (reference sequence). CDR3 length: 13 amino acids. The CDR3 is CASSLAGNQPQHF. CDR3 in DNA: TGTGCCAGCAGTCTTGCAGGGAATCAGCCCCAGCATTTT.

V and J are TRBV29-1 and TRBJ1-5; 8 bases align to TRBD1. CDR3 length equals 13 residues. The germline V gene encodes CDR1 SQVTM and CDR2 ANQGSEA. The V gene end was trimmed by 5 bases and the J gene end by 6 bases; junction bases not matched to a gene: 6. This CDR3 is CSVRQGNGQPQHF. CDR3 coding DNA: TGCAGCGTTCGACAGGGGAACGGTCAGCCCCAGCATTTT. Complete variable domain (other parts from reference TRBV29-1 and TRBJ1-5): SAVISQKPSRDICQRGTSLTIQCQVDSQVTMMFWYRQQPGQSLTLIATANQGSEATYESGFVIDKFPISRPNLTFSTLTVSNMSPEDSSIYLCSVRQGNGQPQHFGDGTRLSIL.

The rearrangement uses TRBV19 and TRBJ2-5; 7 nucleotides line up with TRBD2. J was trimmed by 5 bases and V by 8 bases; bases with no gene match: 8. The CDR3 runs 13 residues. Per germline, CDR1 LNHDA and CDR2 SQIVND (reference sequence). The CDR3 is CASRWGGSETQYF. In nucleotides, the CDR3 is TGTGCCAGTCGCTGGGGGGGGTCCGAGACCCAGTACTTC.

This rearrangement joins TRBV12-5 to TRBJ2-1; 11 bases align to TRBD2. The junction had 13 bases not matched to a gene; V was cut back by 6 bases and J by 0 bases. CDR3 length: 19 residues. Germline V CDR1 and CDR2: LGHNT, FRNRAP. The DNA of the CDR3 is TGTGCTAGTGGGACGCCGGGACTAGCGGAGCCGTCCTCCTACAATGAGCAGTTCTTC. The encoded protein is CASGTPGLAEPSSYNEQFF.